This T cell receptor (beta chain) was recovered during a study of cytomegalovirus exposure and HLA in healthy donors. Overall study findings and caveats: Researchers reportedly found TCR beta sequences accurately predicted most subjects' HLA-A and HLA-B alleles.

Notes on this clone: Its antigen remains unknown.

This PCR relied on a set of 60 Vbeta primers and 13 Jbeta primers. TCRdb keeps only in-frame clones here, not all; method: immunoSEQ multiplex PCR. This sample carries 100,000 to 150,000 clones, approximately 74% of them seen once, and the ten largest clones take 7.3%. This CDR3 spans 15 amino acids. Per germline, CDR1 SQVTM and CDR2 ANQGSEA. Trimming cost V 0 bases and J 6 bases, with 14 bases left between them. V and J are TRBV29-1 and TRBJ1-4, with D perhaps matching TRBD1 (5 bases). Sequenced: PBMCs. This receptor was identified in a male donor in good health and CMV-seronegative. As DNA, the CDR3 is TGCAGCGTTGAAGATCCTCAGGCAGGGTATGAAAAACTGTTTTTT. It specifies CSVEDPQAGYEKLFF.